Listed here are 30 T cell receptor beta chains from one sample, sequenced in a study of patients and donors after allogeneic stem cell transplantation. TCRdb reanalysed the RT-PCR reads using MiXCR and keeps one entry per CDR3 protein. The sample records about 960,000 distinct CDR3 sequences, roughly 18% being singletons. The sample consisted of blood, either unsorted or a sorted T cell fraction (not recorded which). The origin of the receptors is a human donor who was either an allogeneic HSCT recipient or a stem cell or donor lymphocyte infusion donor (not recorded which). It is not recorded whose cells these are; they may come from a transplant donor.

The rearrangement joins TRBV12-5 to TRBJ2-2, with 9 bases matching TRBD1. J lost 6 bases, V lost 5 bases, and 7 bases had no gene match. Germline assignment: CDR1 LGHNT and CDR2 FRNRAP. The CDR3 totals 15 residues. The CDR3 nucleotides read TGTGCTAGTGGTCTCATACAGGGGGCAGCCGGGGAGCTGTTTTTT. It translates to CASGLIQGAAGELFF.

The rearrangement uses TRBV5-1 and TRBJ1-2; TRBD1 might be the D (6 bases). Trimming pared 7 bases from V and 4 bases from J, leaving 11 bases between. CDR1 is SGHRS, CDR2 YFSETQ, per germline. The CDR3 is made up of 12 amino acids. The DNA for the CDR3 is TGCGCCAGCTCGGACAGTCGCTATGGCTACACCTTC. The encoded protein is CASSDSRYGYTF.

This chain uses TRBV7-9 with TRBJ2-7; D unclear. The CDR3 is 13 amino acids. CDR1 is SEHNR and CDR2 is FQNEAQ in the germline V gene (reference sequence). V lost 3 bases and J lost 7, with 13 bases in between. The CDR3 coding sequence is TGTGCCAGCAGCTTCGATCCATCTACGGAGCAGTACTTC. This codes for CASSFDPSTEQYF.

This clonotype was seen a few times. The rearrangement joins TRBV4-1 to TRBJ1-1, with D possibly being TRBD1 (5 bases). CDR1 and CDR2 from the germline V gene are MGHRA and YSYEKL. The CDR3 is 15 residues long. Between the trimmed V and J ends, which lost 1 base and 3 bases, there was a span of 12 bases. CDR3 DNA: TGCGCCAGCAGCCAAGGGGACCTCCTGGACACTGAAGCTTTCTTT. Translation: CASSQGDLLDTEAFF.

There are a few counts of this clonotype. The rearrangement links TRBV15 to TRBJ2-5; weak D call: TRBD2 (6 bases). From germline, CDR1 is LNHNV and CDR2 YYDKDF (reference sequence). Trimming left V 6 bases short and J 4 bases short, with 12 bases between. The CDR3 extends over 13 amino acids. The chain's CDR3 is CATSAAGGETQYF. The CDR3 coding sequence is TGTGCCACCAGTGCAGCGGGTGGAGAGACCCAGTACTTC.

This clonotype is a singleton in its sample. The gene calls are TRBV5-8 and TRBJ1-5; TRBD1 is a possible D gene (6 bases). Trimming removed 0 bases from V and 7 bases from J, with 11 bases in between. The CDR3 totals 14 residues. Germline V CDR1 and CDR2: SGHTS, YDEGEE. CDR3 in DNA: TGTGCCAGCAGCTTGGGCAGGGGCAGGCAGCCCCAGCATTTT. Protein: CASSLGRGRQPQHF.

With respect to this clonotype: The CDR3 ends on some other residue instead of the conserved phenylalanine or tryptophan, so this is likely a read error. Because the CDR3's place on the DNA is in doubt, the DNA is left out and the CDR3 is given as listed by TCRdb. The V gene is TRBV7-2, the J gene TRBJ2-3; the D segment call TRBD2 is taken from the table without a DNA check. The germline V gene has CDR1 SGHTA and CDR2 FQGNSA. The length of the CDR3 is 15 amino acids, counting both ends. The chain's CDR3 is CASSLDPGRAFGGIV.

This clonotype was seen repeatedly, ten times or more. The V and J genes are TRBV12-3 or TRBV12-4 and TRBJ2-2; D is ambiguous. Trimming stripped 7 bases from V and 1 base from J, with 16 bases between. The CDR3 totals 16 residues. CDR3 region: CASTLSRVLNTGELFF. The CDR3 nucleotides are TGTGCCAGCACCCTCTCCCGGGTTTTGAACACCGGGGAGCTGTTTTTT.

The rearrangement uses TRBV7-2 and TRBJ2-1; D perhaps matches TRBD2 (6 bases). Per germline, CDR1 SGHTA and CDR2 FQGNSA. V gave up 4 bases and J gave up 6 bases, with 10 bases separating them. This CDR3 is built from 13 residues. DNA of the CDR3: TGTGCCAGCAGCTCGTTGGGGGGCAATGAGCAGTTCTTC. Translated: CASSSLGGNEQFF.

The V gene is TRBV30, the J gene TRBJ1-1, with TRBD1 matching 7 bases. V lost 3 bases, J lost 1 base, and 5 bases stayed unmatched. The CDR3 is 14 amino acids. CDR1 is GTSNPN, CDR2 SVGIG, per germline (reference sequence). CDR3 sequence (DNA): TGTGCCTGGAGAGGGGGCATCCCGAACACTGAAGCTTTCTTT. Translated, it gives CAWRGGIPNTEAFF.

The table lists this clonotype with a few counts. The chain has TRBV24-1 and TRBJ1-3, with no clear D. Trimming shortened V by 3 bases and J by 4 bases, and 15 bases separated the two germline ends. This CDR3 region has 16 residues. Germline CDR1 and CDR2: KGHDR and SFDVKD. CDR3: CATSDASQATGNTIYF. CDR3 DNA sequence: TGTGCCACCAGTGATGCCTCCCAGGCGACGGGAAACACCATATATTTT.

The chain joins TRBV7-3 to TRBJ1-1; no clear D gene. CDR1 SGHTA and CDR2 FQGTGA come from the germline V gene. The V and J ends lost 1 base and 0 bases respectively, with 9 bases between them. This CDR3 contains 15 residues. CDR3 coding DNA: TGTGCCAGCAGCTTAATGCGGGTTTTGAACACTGAAGCTTTCTTT. It specifies CASSLMRVLNTEAFF.

This clonotype was recorded a few times. V is TRBV6-1 and J is TRBJ1-1, with 7 nucleotides matching TRBD1. The germline CDR1 and CDR2 sequences are MNHNS and SASEGT. The CDR3 spans 19 residues. The V segment lost 7 bases and the J segment 1 base; nucleotides outside the gene matches: 21. The CDR3 DNA sequence: TGTGCCAGCAAACCCAGGGGGTTCGAGAGACAGAGGTCGAACACTGAAGCTTTCTTT. Its protein product is CASKPRGFERQRSNTEAFF.

This clonotype was seen many times. This rearrangement joins TRBV7-8 to TRBJ1-1, with D unresolved. Trimming pared 6 bases from V and 0 bases from J, leaving 17 bases between. This CDR3 has 16 residues. In germline, CDR1 is SGHVS, CDR2 FQNEAQ. CDR3 bases: TGTGCCAGCAGTCCACCCGGCGCGGCGATGAACACTGAAGCTTTCTTT. As protein: CASSPPGAAMNTEAFF.

V is TRBV11-3 and J is TRBJ1-5; D possibly corresponds to TRBD1 (6 bases). Looked up from germline, CDR1 is SGHNT and CDR2 is YENEEA. CDR3 length: 14 residues. V lost 4 bases and J lost 11, with 18 bases in between. CDR3: CASSSGKGDGAQHF. CDR3 coding DNA: TGTGCCAGCAGCTCCGGGAAGGGGGATGGGGCCCAGCATTTT.

This clonotype turned up a few times. The chain recombines TRBV29-1 with TRBJ1-2; D gene ambiguous. The CDR3 covers 13 residues. V dropped 6 bases and J dropped 0 bases, with 11 bases sitting between them. The germline V gene encodes CDR1 SQVTM and CDR2 ANQGSEA. The CDR3 DNA is TGCAGCGTGTCTAACCGTCCTAACTATGGCTACACCTTC. Translating it yields CSVSNRPNYGYTF.

This clonotype showed up many times. The V and J genes are TRBV6-5 and TRBJ2-6; no definite D call. Between the trimmed V and J ends, which lost 0 bases and 0 bases, there was a span of 3 bases. This CDR3 comprises 15 residues. Germline loops: CDR1 MNHEY, CDR2 SVGAGI. CDR3 amino acids: CASSYSNSGANVLTF. The CDR3 region has the DNA TGTGCCAGCAGTTACTCGAACTCTGGGGCCAACGTCCTGACTTTC.

The rearrangement uses TRBV20-1 and TRBJ2-3; no reliable D call. V was cut by 2 bases and J by 4 bases, with 10 bases left in between. In germline, CDR1 is DFQATT, CDR2 SNEGSKA (reference sequence). The CDR3 loop spans 13 amino acids. CDR3 DNA sequence: TGCAGTGCTAGATCCACACCGGCAGATACGCAGTATTTT. Translated, it gives CSARSTPADTQYF.

The chain employs TRBV29-1 and TRBJ1-1, with 8 bases lining up with TRBD1. Germline V gene lookup returns CDR1 SQVTM and CDR2 ANQGSEA. J was trimmed by 5 bases and V by 7 bases; bases with no gene match: 6. The CDR3 sequence is 12 residues long. The CDR3 reads CSGARGLTEAFF. Written as DNA, the CDR3 is TGCAGCGGGGCCAGGGGGCTAACTGAAGCTTTCTTT.

Ten or more counts support this clonotype. This chain connects TRBV4-2 to TRBJ2-1, with D tentatively TRBD1 or TRBD2 (5 bases each). Germline V gene lookup returns CDR1 LGHNA and CDR2 YNFKEQ. Between the trimmed V and J ends, which lost 7 bases and 5 bases, there was a span of 12 bases. The CDR3 loop spans 13 amino acids. The CDR3 spells CASKRGLDNEQFF. As DNA, the CDR3 is TGTGCCAGCAAACGGGGCCTGGACAATGAGCAGTTCTTC.

This clonotype has more than one count but fewer than ten. The chain has TRBV6-2 or TRBV6-3 and TRBJ2-5; 8 bases agree with TRBD1. Germline assignment: CDR1 MNHEY and CDR2 SVGEGT. With V trimmed by 6 bases and J by 3 bases, 6 bases remained unmatched. This CDR3 has 14 amino acids. The DNA of the CDR3 is TGTGCCAGCAGCCCGGACAGGGTGAAAGAGACCCAGTACTTC. This translates into CASSPDRVKETQYF.

The CDR3 reads CASQGAGYEQYF. In nucleotides, the CDR3 is TGTGCCAGTCAGGGGGCGGGCTACGAGCAGTACTTC. The V call is TRBV21-1, the J call TRBJ2-7; TRBD1 is the table's D call and was not checked against the DNA. TRBV21-1 represents a pseudogene. This CDR3 spans 12 amino acids.

Remarks on this clonotype: At one of its ends the junction is not consistent with the germline gene, which may arise from a read error. The chain recombines TRBV5-6 with TRBJ2-2, with a possible D match to TRBD2 (6 bases). Looked up from germline, CDR1 is SGHDT and CDR2 is YYEEEE. This CDR3 contains 16 residues. The CDR3: CGSSSVTGELLGELFF. For the CDR3, the DNA is TGTGGCAGCAGCTCCGTGACGGGAGAACTCCTCGGGGAGCTGTTTTTT. Using reference TRBV5-6 and TRBJ2-2 for the parts outside the CDR3, the full variable domain is DAGVTQSPTHLIKTRGQQVTLRCSPKSGHDTVSWYQQALGQGPQFIFQYYEEEERQRGNFPDRFSGHQFPNYSSELNVNALLLGDSALYLCGSSSVTGELLGELFFGEGSRLTVL.

This clonotype showed up just a few times. The chain is built from TRBV9 and TRBJ2-2; D ambiguous. The CDR3 sequence is 12 residues long. V lost 0 bases to trimming and J lost 8 bases, with 5 bases between them. The V gene's germline CDR1 is SGDLS and CDR2 YYNGEE. The CDR3: CASSVARGELFF. The CDR3 DNA reads as TGTGCCAGCAGCGTAGCCAGGGGGGAGCTGTTTTTT.

This clonotype has only a few counts. The chain joins TRBV6-1 to TRBJ2-1; TRBD1 matches at 8 bases. V shed 6 bases and J 0 bases; nucleotides not matched to a gene: 4. This CDR3 comprises 15 residues. From germline, CDR1 is MNHNS and CDR2 SASEGT. The CDR3 region is CASRRTGFSYNEQFF. In DNA, the CDR3 is TGTGCCAGCAGACGGACAGGGTTCTCCTACAATGAGCAGTTCTTC.

This clonotype occurred many times. This chain connects TRBV7-9 to TRBJ1-4; D remains ambiguous. The V gene's germline CDR1 is SEHNR and CDR2 FQNEAQ (reference sequence). CDR3 length equals 14 residues. Trimming took off 1 base at V and 7 bases at J, with 10 bases between the two ends. The CDR3 DNA follows: TGTGCCAGCAGCTTAGGAATCGGAGGTGAAAAACTGTTTTTT. This codes for CASSLGIGGEKLFF.

This sequence joins TRBV20-1 and TRBJ2-1, with 8 positions matching TRBD2. The CDR3 consists of 15 residues. CDR1 and CDR2 from the germline V gene are DFQATT and SNEGSKA (reference sequence). V lost 2 bases, J lost 6 bases, and 9 bases stayed unmatched. In DNA form, the CDR3 reads TGCAGTGCTAGAACGGCGGGAGGCCAAACCAATGAGCAGTTCTTC. Its protein product is CSARTAGGQTNEQFF.

This clonotype was found once. This chain uses TRBV20-1 with TRBJ2-1, with 12 bases matching TRBD2. The CDR3 has 19 amino acids. CDR1 is DFQATT and CDR2 is SNEGSKA in the germline V gene (reference sequence). With V trimmed by 1 base and J by 0 bases, 10 bases remained unmatched. CDR3 sequence (DNA): TGCAGTGCTAGAGTTCTCGGGACTAGCGGGCAAACCTCCTACAATGAGCAGTTCTTC. It specifies CSARVLGTSGQTSYNEQFF.

The rearrangement uses TRBV7-2 and TRBJ2-2; D is undetermined. Trimming removed 7 bases at V and 2 bases at J, with 17 bases between. Germline V gene sequence: CDR1 SGHTA, CDR2 FQGNSA. This CDR3 comprises 16 residues. The CDR3 reads CASTLPGRVNTGELFF. CDR3 in DNA: TGTGCCAGCACCCTGCCCGGACGGGTTAACACCGGGGAGCTGTTTTTT. Variable domain in full (rest from reference TRBV7-2 and TRBJ2-2): GAGVSQSPSNKVTEKGKDVELRCDPISGHTALYWYRQSLGQGLEFLIYFQGNSAPDKSGLPSDRFSAERTGGSVSTLTIQRTQQEDSAVYLCASTLPGRVNTGELFFGEGSRLTVL.

This clonotype has just a few counts. V gene TRBV5-1 combines with J gene TRBJ1-2, with TRBD1 matching over 7 bases. The germline gives CDR1 SGHRS, CDR2 YFSETQ. Losses at the gene ends were 2 bases for V and 4 bases for J; bases not matched to a gene: 5. This CDR3 spans 14 amino acids. CDR3 sequence (DNA): TGCGCCAGCAGCTTAACAGGGGAGGTCTATGGCTACACCTTC. It encodes CASSLTGEVYGYTF.